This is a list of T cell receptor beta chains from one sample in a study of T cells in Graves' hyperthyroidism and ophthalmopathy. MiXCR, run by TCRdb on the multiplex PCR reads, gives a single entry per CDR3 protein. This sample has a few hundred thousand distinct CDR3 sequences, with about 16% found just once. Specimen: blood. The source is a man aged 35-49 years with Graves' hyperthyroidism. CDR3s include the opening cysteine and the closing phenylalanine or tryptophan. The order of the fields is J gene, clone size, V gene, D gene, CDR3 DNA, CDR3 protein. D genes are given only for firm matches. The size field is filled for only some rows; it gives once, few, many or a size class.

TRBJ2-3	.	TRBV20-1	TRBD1	TGCAGTGCTAGAGATAAGGACAGGGACGTTGTAACGCAGTATTTT	CSARDKDRDVVTQYF
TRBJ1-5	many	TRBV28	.	TGTGCCAGCATCCCGGGAGCCAGTCCCAATCAGCCCCAGCATTTT	CASIPGASPNQPQHF
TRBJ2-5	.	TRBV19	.	TGTGCCAGTAGGCCCCCTACAGGGAGAGAGACCCAGTACTTC	CASRPPTGRETQYF
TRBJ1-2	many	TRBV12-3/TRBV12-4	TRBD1	TGTGCCAGCAGTCCGTCTGGACAGGGGGCCTATGGCTACACCTTC	CASSPSGQGAYGYTF
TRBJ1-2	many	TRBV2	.	TGTGCTCGGAAGGACCAGTCTATGAGCGGCTACACCTTC	CARKDQSMSGYTF
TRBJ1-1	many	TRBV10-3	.	TGTGCCATCAGTGAGGCGGGGACTGAAGCTTTCTTT	CAISEAGTEAFF
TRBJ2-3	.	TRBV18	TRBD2	TGTGCCACCCATCCGCGGGGGGGCGCTGGGACAGATACGCAGTATTTT	CATHPRGGAGTDTQYF
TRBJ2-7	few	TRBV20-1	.	TGCAGTGTCTGGGACTCCTACGAGCAGTACTTC	CSVWDSYEQYF
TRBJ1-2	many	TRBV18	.	TGTGCCAGCTCACCAGCCGGGGGCGACTATGGCTACACCTTC	CASSPAGGDYGYTF
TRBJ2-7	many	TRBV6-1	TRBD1	TGTGCCAGCAGTGAAGCGGGGACAGTAGACAACGAGCAGTACTTC	CASSEAGTVDNEQYF
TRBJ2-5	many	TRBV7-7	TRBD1	TGTGCTAGCAGCCCGGGACAGATCCAAGAGACCCAGTACTTC	CASSPGQIQETQYF
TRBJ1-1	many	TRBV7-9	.	TGTGCCAGCAGCCCGGGTGGGGGGACGAACACTGAAGCTTTCTTT	CASSPGGGTNTEAFF
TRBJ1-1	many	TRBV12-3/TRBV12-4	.	TGTGCCAGCAGTTTCGCGAAAGCGTCCACTGAAGCTTTCTTT	CASSFAKASTEAFF
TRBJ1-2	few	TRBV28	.	TGTGCCAGCAGCCCGCCGTATGAGAGGGCCTATGGCTACACCTTC	CASSPPYERAYGYTF
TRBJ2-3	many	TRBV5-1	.	TGCGCCAGCAGCTCCCCCTTTGGCGGCAGCACAGATACGCAGTATTTT	CASSSPFGGSTDTQYF
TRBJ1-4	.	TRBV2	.	TGTGCCAGCAGCGGCCAAGCCTTCGAAAAACTGTTTTTT	CASSGQAFEKLFF
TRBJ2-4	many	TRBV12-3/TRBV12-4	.	TGTGCCAGCAGCACGCAGGTCAAAAACATTCAGTACTTC	CASSTQVKNIQYF
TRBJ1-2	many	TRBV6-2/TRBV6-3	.	TGTGCCAGCAGAACCGCAGGGGTGTTCTATGGCTACACCTTC	CASRTAGVFYGYTF
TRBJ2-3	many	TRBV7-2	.	TGTGCCAGCAGCTTTCAACAGGGCCAAGGCACAGATACGCAGTATTTT	CASSFQQGQGTDTQYF
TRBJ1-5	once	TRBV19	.	TGTGCCAGTAGTATAGACCTCAAGGGAGGTGGCAATCAGCCCCAGCATTTT	CASSIDLKGGGNQPQHF
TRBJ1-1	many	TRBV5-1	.	TGCGCCAGCAGCTTGGGCTCGGTAGCCGGGAACACTGAAGCTTTCTTT	CASSLGSVAGNTEAFF
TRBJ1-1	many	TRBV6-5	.	TGTGCCAGCAGTTACTCCTGGGGGAGCACTGAAGCTTTCTTT	CASSYSWGSTEAFF
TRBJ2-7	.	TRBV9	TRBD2	TGTACCAGCAGCCGTGGACTAGACTACGAACAGTACTTC	CTSSRGLDYEQYF
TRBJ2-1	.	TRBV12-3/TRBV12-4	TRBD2	TGTGCCAGCAGTTTGGGACTAGCGGGGAACTACAATGAGCAGTTCTTC	CASSLGLAGNYNEQFF
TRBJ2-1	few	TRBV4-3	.	TGCGCCAGCAGCGCGATACCGGGCGAGCAGTTCTTC	CASSAIPGEQFF
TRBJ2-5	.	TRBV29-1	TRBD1	TGCAGCGCCCAAGGACAGGGGGGTTTAGAGACCCAGTACTTC	CSAQGQGGLETQYF
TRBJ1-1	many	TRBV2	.	TGTGCCAGCAGAACCGACGGGCTGACTGAAGCTTTCTTT	CASRTDGLTEAFF
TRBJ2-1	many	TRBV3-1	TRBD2	TGTGCCAGCAGCCAGGGGAGGGGAAGCTCCTACAATGAGCAGTTCTTC	CASSQGRGSSYNEQFF
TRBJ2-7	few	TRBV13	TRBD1	TGTGCCAGCAGCCTGGAAGGGGGACAGGAGCCCTACGAGCAGTACTTC	CASSLEGGQEPYEQYF
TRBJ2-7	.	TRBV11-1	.	TGCGCCAGCAGCCAAGAGTGGCAAAGCTCCTACGAGCAGTACTTC	CASSQEWQSSYEQYF
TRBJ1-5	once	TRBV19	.	TGTGCCAGTAGTATAACAACGGGGAGACATAGCAATCAGCCCCAGCATTTT	CASSITTGRHSNQPQHF
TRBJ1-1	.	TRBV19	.	TGTGCCAGTAGGACGGAGAATGAAGCTTTCTTT	CASRTENEAFF
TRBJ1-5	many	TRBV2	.	TGTGCCAGCATGAGGGACACACTAAGGGGGCCCCAGCATTTT	CASMRDTLRGPQHF
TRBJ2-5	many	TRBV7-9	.	TGTGCCAGCAGCTTCCTGCGCCAAGAGACCCAGTACTTC	CASSFLRQETQYF
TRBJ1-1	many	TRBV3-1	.	TGTGCCAGCAGCCTCGCTGCGGGTTCTGAAGCTTTCTTT	CASSLAAGSEAFF
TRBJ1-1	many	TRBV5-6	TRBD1	TGTGCCAGCAGCTTTCTAGGACAGGAGCGAGCTTTCTTT	CASSFLGQERAFF
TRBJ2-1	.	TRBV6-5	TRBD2	TGTGCCAGCAGCTTAAGGCGGGAGGGCAATGAGCAGTTCTTC	CASSLRREGNEQFF
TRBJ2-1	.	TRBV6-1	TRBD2	TGTGCCAGCAGTACCCTTTCGACTAGCGGGGGGAAGCAGTTCTTC	CASSTLSTSGGKQFF
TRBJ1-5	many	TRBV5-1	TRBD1	TGCGCCAGCAGCTTACGTCCCGGGACAGGGGTCAATCAGCCCCAGCATTTT	CASSLRPGTGVNQPQHF
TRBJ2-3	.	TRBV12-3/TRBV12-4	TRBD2	TGTGCCAGCTCATCACCAAATCGCGGGGGAGGCCGGTACACAGATACGCAGTATTTT	CASSSPNRGGGRYTDTQYF
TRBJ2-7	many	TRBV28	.	TGTGCCAGCAGTTCCGGGTTGGTCGAGCAGTACTTC	CASSSGLVEQYF
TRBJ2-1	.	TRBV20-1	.	TGCAGTGCTGGAAGCCCCTACTCCTACAATGAGCAGTTCTTC	CSAGSPYSYNEQFF
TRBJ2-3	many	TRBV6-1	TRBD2	TGTGCCAGCAGGCGGGGAGGGCTCACAGATACGCAGTATTTT	CASRRGGLTDTQYF
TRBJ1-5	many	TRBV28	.	TGTGCCACTAACCAGCGCGGGACCCTGGGAAATCAGCCCCAGCATTTT	CATNQRGTLGNQPQHF
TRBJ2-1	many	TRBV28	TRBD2	TGTGCCAGCAGTGCCCTTAGCGGGGGTAACAATGAGCAGTTCTTC	CASSALSGGNNEQFF
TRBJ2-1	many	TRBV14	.	TGTGCCAGCAGCCAACGGCTTTCCTACAATGAGCAGTTCTTC	CASSQRLSYNEQFF
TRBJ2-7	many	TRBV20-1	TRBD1	TGCAGTGCTAGTCCTTGGGACAGACCCTACGAGCAGTACTTC	CSASPWDRPYEQYF
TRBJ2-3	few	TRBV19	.	TGTGCCAGTAGTATAGATTATCCGGCGGGACAAGCCACAGATACGCAGTATTTT	CASSIDYPAGQATDTQYF
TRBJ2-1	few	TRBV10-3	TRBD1	TGTGCCATCAGTGAGACAGGGGGCTCCAATGAGCAGTTCTTC	CAISETGGSNEQFF